The 24 T cell receptor beta chains in this list originate from one sample, sequenced in a study of T cells in localized non-small cell lung cancer. Sequenced by immunoSEQ multiplex PCR; TCRdb stores in-frame clones only, minus some. The sample includes over 30,000 clones, 75% to 90% of them seen just once. The sample in question was peripheral blood, obtained before any cancer treatment. Receptors originate from a woman aged 35 to 70 with stage I lung adenocarcinoma.

The rearrangement links TRBV11-2 to TRBJ2-3; D possibly corresponds to TRBD1 (5 bases). Germline values: CDR1 SGHAT, CDR2 FQNNGV. The CDR3 consists of 14 residues. The germline V and J ends were trimmed by 6 bases and 5 bases, with 15 bases remaining between them. CDR3 nucleotides: TGTGCCAGCAGTCCTACTGCAGGGATAGATACGCAGTATTTT. Protein: CASSPTAGIDTQYF.

V is TRBV18 and J is TRBJ2-7; 14 positions agree with TRBD2. Germline CDR1 KGHSH, CDR2 LQKENI. V lost 3 bases and J lost 1; bases outside the gene matches: 14. The CDR3 totals 20 residues. The CDR3: CASSPHGLAGGHTSSYEQYF. The CDR3 DNA reads TGTGCCAGCTCACCCCACGGACTAGCGGGAGGCCATACATCTTCCTACGAGCAGTACTTC.

V is TRBV6-1 and J is TRBJ2-1, with 12 bases matching TRBD2. The CDR3 has 15 residues. The V segment lost 8 bases and the J segment 7 bases; nucleotides outside the gene matches: 9. Germline loops: CDR1 MNHNS, CDR2 SASEGT. CDR3 region: CASFNLAGGPNEQFF. CDR3 DNA sequence: TGTGCCAGCTTTAACCTAGCGGGAGGGCCAAATGAGCAGTTCTTC.

The rearrangement links TRBV19 to TRBJ2-3; D perhaps matches TRBD1 (6 bases). This CDR3 region has 16 residues. The V and J ends lost 6 bases and 4 bases respectively, with 20 bases between them. The germline V gene has CDR1 LNHDA and CDR2 SQIVND (reference sequence). CDR3 amino acids: CASSSQLAAGADTQYF. The CDR3 DNA is TGTGCCAGTAGCTCCCAATTAGCCGCAGGGGCAGATACGCAGTATTTT.

The chain recombines TRBV21-1 with TRBJ2-6. TRBV21-1 is shown as a pseudogene. The CDR3 is 17 amino acids. CDR3 amino acids: CASSKDRDFSGANVLTF. As DNA, the CDR3 is TGTGCCAGCAGCAAAGATAGGGATTTCTCTGGGGCCAACGTCCTGACTTTC.

V usage is TRBV6-5 and J usage is TRBJ2-7; possibly TRBD2 for D (5 bases). The ends were cut back, 4 bases at V and 3 bases at J, with 10 bases in the middle. CDR3 length equals 13 residues. From germline, CDR1 is MNHEY and CDR2 SVGAGI. The CDR3 bases are TGTGCCAGCAGTTCTAGGGAGCTCTACGAGCAGTACTTC. Translated: CASSSRELYEQYF.

This sequence joins TRBV10-1 and TRBJ2-1; D is unclear. The V gene's germline CDR1 is WNHNN and CDR2 SYGVQD (reference sequence). The CDR3 loop spans 15 amino acids. V was clipped by 7 bases and J by 0 bases, with 13 bases between them. CDR3 DNA sequence: TGCGCCAGCAAGGGTTGGCAGAGCTCCTACAATGAGCAGTTCTTC. Amino acid sequence: CASKGWQSSYNEQFF.

The chain is built from TRBV29-1 and TRBJ2-3; the match to TRBD2 covers 8 bases. Losses at the gene ends were 8 bases for V and 3 bases for J; bases not matched to a gene: 7. Germline CDR1 is SQVTM and CDR2 is ANQGSEA. The CDR3 covers 13 residues. The CDR3 nucleotides read TGCAGCTCAGCGGGAGCCGGGACAGATACGCAGTATTTT. It specifies CSSAGAGTDTQYF.

V and J are TRBV6-5 and TRBJ2-7; D unclear. This CDR3 has 11 amino acids. Germline V CDR1 and CDR2: MNHEY, SVGAGI. Trimming stripped 5 bases from V and 7 bases from J, with 9 bases between. CDR3 coding DNA: TGTGCCAGCAGTGGGGTGAGGGAGCAGTACTTC. Protein product: CASSGVREQYF.

This clone was recorded only once. The chain joins TRBV30 to TRBJ2-5; TRBD1 is a possible D gene (5 bases). CDR1 GTSNPN and CDR2 SVGIG come from the germline V gene (reference sequence). V lost 1 base and J 4 bases, leaving 16 bases between the germline ends. The CDR3 runs to 15 residues. The CDR3 here is CAWSALGRVLETQYF. CDR3 DNA sequence: TGTGCCTGGAGTGCCCTTGGCAGGGTCTTAGAGACCCAGTACTTC.

V is TRBV7-8 and J is TRBJ1-1; 7 positions agree with TRBD1. In germline, CDR1 is SGHVS, CDR2 FQNEAQ. With 1 base clipped from V and 5 bases from J, the junction kept 4 bases outside the gene matches. The CDR3 spans 14 residues. The CDR3 loop is CASSLVTGQTEAFF. CDR3 nucleotide sequence: TGTGCCAGCAGCTTAGTAACGGGACAGACTGAAGCTTTCTTT.

The chain couples TRBV7-9 to TRBJ2-2; D is unclear. The germline V gene has CDR1 SEHNR and CDR2 FQNEAQ (reference sequence). CDR3 length: 15 residues. Trimming stripped 10 bases from V and 2 bases from J, with 17 bases between. The CDR3: CATHIFDLNTGELFF. CDR3 nucleotides: TGTGCCACCCACATCTTTGATTTAAACACCGGGGAGCTGTTTTTT.

The count of this clone is one. The chain has TRBV28 and TRBJ2-5, with TRBD1 matching 9 bases. Germline V gene lookup returns CDR1 MDHEN and CDR2 SYDVKM. After removal of 6 bases from V and 4 bases from J, the junction contained 9 bases not matched to a gene. There are 15 residues in the CDR3. CDR3 in amino acids: CASRAGTGSGETQYF. DNA for the CDR3: TGTGCCAGCAGGGCCGGGACAGGGTCTGGAGAGACCCAGTACTTC. Filled out from reference TRBV28 and TRBJ2-5, the complete variable domain reads DVKVTQSSRYLVKRTGEKVFLECVQDMDHENMFWYRQDPGLGLRLIYFSYDVKMKEKGDIPEGYSVSREKKERFSLILESASTNQTSMYLCASRAGTGSGETQYFGPGTRLLVL.

This rearrangement joins TRBV29-1 to TRBJ2-2; D is unclear. Germline V gene sequence: CDR1 SQVTM, CDR2 ANQGSEA. The CDR3 sequence is 14 residues long. V was pared by 7 bases and J by 5 bases, with 17 bases between. The CDR3, as DNA: TGCAGCGCAAGAGAGAGGTCGTTGACCGGGGAGCTGTTTTTT. This gives the protein CSARERSLTGELFF.

This chain links TRBV7-6 with TRBJ2-3; TRBD1 agrees at 10 bases. Germline loops: CDR1 SGHVS, CDR2 FNYEAQ. The CDR3 runs to 16 residues. The V and J ends lost 1 base and 4 bases, in that order; junction bases with no gene match: 5. CDR3 residues: CASSLEGTGVADTQYF. The CDR3 DNA reads TGTGCCAGCAGCTTAGAGGGGACAGGGGTCGCAGATACGCAGTATTTT. Looking up the rest from reference TRBV7-6 and TRBJ2-3 gives the full variable domain: GAGVSQSPRYKVTKRGQDVALRCDPISGHVSLYWYRQALGQGPEFLTYFNYEAQQDKSGLPNDRFSAERPEGSISTLTIQRTEQRDSAMYRCASSLEGTGVADTQYFGPGTRLTVL.

V gene TRBV9 combines with J gene TRBJ1-4, with unresolved D. Between the trimmed V and J ends, which lost 3 bases and 0 bases, there was a span of 9 bases. The CDR3 consists of 15 residues. Germline-derived CDR1 and CDR2 are SGDLS and YYNGEE. The DNA of the CDR3 is TGTGCCAGCAGCGCTCGACCAACAACTAATGAAAAACTGTTTTTT. It translates to CASSARPTTNEKLFF.

The chain joins TRBV7-8 to TRBJ2-5; D is uncertain. Per germline, CDR1 SGHVS and CDR2 FQNEAQ. V was pared by 5 bases and J by 3 bases, with 13 bases between. The CDR3 has 14 residues. DNA of the CDR3: TGTGCCAGCAGCCCGGGCTCAAGGGAAGAGACCCAGTACTTC. This translates into CASSPGSREETQYF.

V is TRBV6-1 and J is TRBJ2-7, with D unresolved. The CDR3 totals 13 residues. The germline gives CDR1 MNHNS, CDR2 SASEGT. V was clipped by 5 bases and J by 0 bases, with 8 bases between them. The CDR3 DNA follows: TGTGCCAGCAGTACGGGTTTCTCCTACGAGCAGTACTTC. Amino acids: CASSTGFSYEQYF.

The V call is TRBV30, the J call TRBJ2-1, with 8 bases lining up with TRBD2. V shed 5 bases and J 10 bases; nucleotides not matched to a gene: 16. Germline CDR1 and CDR2: GTSNPN and SVGIG (reference sequence). There are 15 residues in the CDR3. CDR3 sequence reads: CAWETGIAGPGEQFF. In DNA form, the CDR3 reads TGTGCCTGGGAGACGGGCATAGCGGGGCCCGGGGAGCAGTTCTTC.

The rearrangement uses TRBV2 and TRBJ2-4, with D possibly TRBD1 on 7 matching bases. The CDR3 consists of 17 residues. V lost 2 bases to trimming and J lost 6 bases, with 20 bases between them. Germline assignment: CDR1 SNHLY and CDR2 FYNNEI. The CDR3 region is CASSEFGRGDFGNIQYF. As DNA, the CDR3 is TGTGCCAGCAGTGAATTCGGCAGGGGGGATTTCGGAAACATTCAGTACTTC.

V gene TRBV28 combines with J gene TRBJ2-7, with a possible D match to TRBD2 (6 bases). The CDR3 covers 14 residues. Trimming took 6 bases from V and 7 from J, leaving 19 bases between them. Germline values: CDR1 MDHEN, CDR2 SYDVKM. The CDR3 region has the DNA TGTGCCAGCAGACCTAGCCGGGGGTCCCAGGAGCAGTACTTC. This gives the protein CASRPSRGSQEQYF.

The CDR3 bases are TGTGCCAGCAGCGTAGGAACAGGGAGACAGCAGTTCTTC. This sequence encodes CASSVGTGRQQFF. V and J are TRBV11-3 and TRBJ2-1; the D gene is possibly TRBD1 (6 bases). V was pared by 5 bases and J by 11 bases, with 16 bases between. CDR1 and CDR2 (germline): SGHNT, YENEEA. This CDR3 comprises 13 residues.

V is TRBV7-2 and J is TRBJ2-5; 8 nucleotides agree with TRBD2. V gave up 7 bases and J gave up 5 bases; unmatched junction bases: 6. This CDR3 spans 13 amino acids. From germline, CDR1 is SGHTA and CDR2 FQGNSA. Here the CDR3 reads CASNQAGAETQYF. For the CDR3, the DNA is TGTGCCAGCAATCAAGCGGGAGCGGAGACCCAGTACTTC.

The chain combines TRBV5-5 with TRBJ2-1; D remains ambiguous. The CDR3 totals 16 residues. V lost 0 bases, J lost 0 bases, and 10 bases lay in between. Germline-derived CDR1 and CDR2 are SGHKS and YYEKEE (reference sequence). The CDR3 sequence is CASSLGVQPSYNEQFF. CDR3 coding DNA: TGTGCCAGCAGCTTGGGGGTTCAGCCCTCCTACAATGAGCAGTTCTTC.